This TCR beta chain was identified during a study of T cell repertoires in cytomegalovirus infection. Study in general: Public TCR beta signatures provided an indication of both CMV infection and a matching HLA type.

TCRdb passed the reads through MiXCR, listing each CDR3 protein once. Of 200,000 to 250,000 distinct CDR3 sequences listed, roughly 34% are singletons. As for this clonotype: Its target is not known.

Germline CDR1 MNHNY, CDR2 SVGAGI (reference sequence). V was cut by 9 bases and J by 7 bases, with 25 bases left in between. CDR3 size: 15 residues. Whole-study findings and limits: HLA-C-restricted CMV-specific TCR beta clonotypes were dominant in the ex vivo response.

The specimen comprised CD8+ T cells from cultured PBMCs, sampled from culture after CMV antigen stimulation. The V and J genes are TRBV6-6 and TRBJ2-7; possibly TRBD2 for D (6 bases). The source is a human donor in good health (CMV status not recorded). Some clones in this sample may be carry-over from other donors' samples. The CDR3 region has the DNA TGTGCCAGACGGGGACTCTCCTGGAAGGCTGGGGAGCAGTACTTC. It encodes CARRGLSWKAGEQYF.